The next 4 T cell receptor beta chains were all read from a single sample in a study of T cells and Merkel cell carcinoma outcomes. Clones were read by immunoSEQ multiplex PCR, and TCRdb kept only the in-frame ones, dropping some. The repertoire holds 15,000 or so clones, with more than 75% as singletons. The specimen was tumor tissue from Merkel cell carcinoma. These receptor sequences come from a human donor with Merkel cell carcinoma.

The chain links TRBV10-2 to TRBJ2-3; TRBD2 aligns across 12 bases. Per germline, CDR1 WSHSY and CDR2 SAAADI. Trimming took 7 bases from V and 4 from J; bases not matched to a gene: 6. The CDR3 is 15 amino acids. The CDR3 here is CASNVLAGGADTQYF. In nucleotides, the CDR3 is TGCGCCAGCAATGTACTAGCGGGGGGCGCAGATACGCAGTATTTT.

This sequence joins TRBV5-4 and TRBJ2-1, with 8 nucleotides matching TRBD1. V was clipped by 6 bases and J by 8 bases; unmatched bases: 4. The CDR3 runs 12 residues. In germline, CDR1 is SGHNT, CDR2 YYREEE (reference sequence). The CDR3 sequence: CASTIQGDEQFF. Written as DNA, the CDR3 is TGTGCCAGCACCATACAGGGGGATGAGCAGTTCTTC.

A remark on this clone: No conserved phenylalanine or tryptophan is present at the end of the CDR3, so a read error is the likely explanation. This chain joins TRBV14 and TRBJ1-3; D is unclear. Trimming cost V 2 bases and J 0 bases, with 14 bases left between them. Germline lookup yields CDR1 SGHDN and CDR2 FVKESK. The CDR3 consists of 17 residues. CDR3 DNA sequence: TGTGCCAGCAGCCAAATCGGACGGCCTCGCTCTGGAAACACCATATATGTT. This codes for CASSQIGRPRSGNTIYV.

This clone was detected only a few times. V usage is TRBV30 and J usage is TRBJ1-4, with a weak D call TRBD1 (5 bases). CDR1 is GTSNPN and CDR2 is SVGIG in the germline V gene (reference sequence). The germline V and J ends were trimmed by 6 bases and 6 bases, with 17 bases remaining between them. The CDR3 spans 14 residues. CDR3 nucleotide sequence: TGTGCCTGCCCGGAGGGACTTGAGGATGAAAAACTGTTTTTT. It codes for CACPEGLEDEKLFF.